This paragraph covers one T cell receptor beta chain sequence. The data derive from a study of blood T cell repertoires in COVID-19. About the study: The origin of the acute and convalescent COVID-19 samples was the United States, Italy and Spain. T cells, B-cell-depleted T cells, or PBMCs provided the cDNA or gDNA that served as material.

This CDR3 comprises 16 residues. Germline V gives CDR1 MRHNA, CDR2 SNTAGT. Losses at the gene ends were 4 bases for V and 0 bases for J; bases not matched to a gene: 6. Original data processing: Nucleated cell counts were estimated from reference gene primer amplification. Clones were read by immunoSEQ multiplex PCR, and TCRdb kept only the in-frame ones, dropping some. V and J calls and clone size are copied from that table; D and trimming were computed from the DNA. This sample carries some 220,000 clones, roughly 85% of them seen once, and the ten largest clones take 4.5% to 5.5%. Specimen: peripheral blood. V gene TRBV6-4 combines with J gene TRBJ2-3, with 8 nucleotides matching TRBD2. The origin of this receptor is a man in his fifties with COVID-19, enrolled during active disease. The CDR3 reads CASSASGGSSTDTQYF. The CDR3 nucleotides are TGTGCCAGCAGTGCGAGCGGGGGATCTAGCACAGATACGCAGTATTTT.